The clone carrying this T cell receptor beta chain was counted many times. V lost 7 bases to trimming and J lost 0 bases, with 18 bases between them. The germline V gene has CDR1 SGHVS and CDR2 FQNEAQ. The CDR3 has 17 residues. This sample was included in a study of T-cell memory formation after mild COVID-19. TCRdb passed the 5' RACE reads through MiXCR, listing each CDR3 protein once. The table shows a few hundred thousand distinct CDR3 sequences, with 15% to 20% occurring only once. The clonotype comes from a man younger than 30 who had mild COVID-19 (a few samples of this study predate the infection). Cell type and time point are not known. The sample consisted of PBMCs or a T cell subset sorted from them (not recorded which). This chain joins TRBV7-8 and TRBJ2-2; D is undetermined. The CDR3 nucleotides read TGTGCCAGCACCTTCCCCCGACTGCTCGCGAACACCGGGGAGCTGTTTTTT. Protein sequence: CASTFPRLLANTGELFF.